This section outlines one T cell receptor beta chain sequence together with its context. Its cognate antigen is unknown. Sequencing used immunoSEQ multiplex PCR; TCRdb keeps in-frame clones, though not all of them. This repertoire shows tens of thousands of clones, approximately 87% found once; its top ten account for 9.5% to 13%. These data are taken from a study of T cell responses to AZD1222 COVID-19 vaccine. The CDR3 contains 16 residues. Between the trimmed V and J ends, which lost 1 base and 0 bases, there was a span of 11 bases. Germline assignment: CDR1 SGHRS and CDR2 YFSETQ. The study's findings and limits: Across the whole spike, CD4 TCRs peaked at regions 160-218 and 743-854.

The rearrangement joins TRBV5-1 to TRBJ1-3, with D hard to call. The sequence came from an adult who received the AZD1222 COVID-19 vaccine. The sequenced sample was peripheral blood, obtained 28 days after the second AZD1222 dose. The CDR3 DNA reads TGCGCCAGCAGCTTGTCCACCCATAGCTCTGGAAACACCATATATTTT. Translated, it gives CASSLSTHSSGNTIYF.